These 26 T cell receptor beta chains were all obtained from the same sample, sequenced in a study of T cell repertoires in cytomegalovirus infection. TCRdb re-called the reads with MiXCR, one entry per CDR3 protein. The repertoire holds 250,000 or so distinct CDR3 sequences, with over 15% as singletons. Material for sequencing was CD8+ T cells from PBMCs. These receptors were taken from a human donor in good health (CMV status not recorded). Some clones in this sample may be carry-over from other donors' samples.

This clonotype was found many times. The gene calls are TRBV7-2 and TRBJ2-2; no clear D gene. The CDR3 sequence is 13 residues long. V lost 6 bases, J lost 3 bases, and 8 bases lay in between. From germline, CDR1 is SGHTA and CDR2 FQGNSA. CDR3 DNA: TGTGCCAGCAGGACGGCGGACACCGGGGAGCTGTTTTTT. Amino acids: CASRTADTGELFF.

The chain couples TRBV5-6 to TRBJ2-3; tentatively, D is TRBD2 (5 bases). Germline CDR1 reads SGHDT; CDR2 reads YYEEEE. The CDR3 sequence is 15 residues long. V was pared by 4 bases and J by 3 bases, with 15 bases between. In nucleotides, the CDR3 is TGTGCCAGCAGCCTACCGTACGGGGATACAGATACGCAGTATTTT. It encodes CASSLPYGDTDTQYF. Full variable domain (rest looked up from reference TRBV5-6 and TRBJ2-3): DAGVTQSPTHLIKTRGQQVTLRCSPKSGHDTVSWYQQALGQGPQFIFQYYEEEERQRGNFPDRFSGHQFPNYSSELNVNALLLGDSALYLCASSLPYGDTDTQYFGPGTRLTVL.

The chain recombines TRBV4-2 with TRBJ2-3; 8 bases map to TRBD1. In germline, CDR1 is LGHNA, CDR2 YNFKEQ. The CDR3 has 15 amino acids. Trimming cost V 3 bases and J 3 bases; bases outside gene matches: 5. Here the CDR3 reads CASSHYTGGTDTQYF. CDR3 nucleotides: TGTGCCAGCAGCCATTACACAGGGGGAACAGATACGCAGTATTTT.

The J gene is TRBJ2-1, the V gene TRBV2; 9 bases agree with TRBD2. The CDR3 is 14 residues long. V lost 9 bases, J lost 5 bases, and 8 bases stayed unmatched. Germline values: CDR1 SNHLY, CDR2 FYNNEI. The CDR3: CARRERGEHNEQFF. The CDR3, as DNA: TGTGCCAGAAGGGAGCGGGGGGAACACAATGAGCAGTTCTTC.

This clonotype was seen repeatedly, ten times or more. The chain couples TRBV4-1 to TRBJ2-5; 9 bases match TRBD1. V trimming: 4 bases; J trimming: 5 bases; junction bases outside the gene matches: 5. Looked up from germline, CDR1 is MGHRA and CDR2 is YSYEKL. The CDR3 contains 14 residues. The CDR3 nucleotides read TGCGCCAGCAGCCTGGGACAGGGCATCGAGACCCAGTACTTC. Translated: CASSLGQGIETQYF.

This clonotype was counted at least ten times. The rearrangement links TRBV11-3 to TRBJ2-1; 7 bases agree with TRBD1. V was clipped by 2 bases and J by 5 bases; unmatched bases: 3. The CDR3 is 14 amino acids. The germline V gene has CDR1 SGHNT and CDR2 YENEEA. The CDR3 here is CASSLRGPHNEQFF. CDR3 DNA: TGTGCCAGCAGCTTAAGGGGGCCGCACAATGAGCAGTTCTTC.

In this sample, this clonotype turned up a few times. The V call is TRBV29-1, the J call TRBJ2-7; TRBD2 might be the D (6 bases). Looked up from germline, CDR1 is SQVTM and CDR2 is ANQGSEA. The CDR3 is 15 residues long. Trimming shortened V by 3 bases and J by 2 bases, and 17 bases separated the two germline ends. CDR3 in amino acids: CSVEDLANGAYEQYF. The CDR3 DNA follows: TGCAGCGTTGAGGACCTAGCGAACGGGGCCTACGAGCAGTACTTC.

V is TRBV2 and J is TRBJ1-1; tentatively, D is TRBD1 (6 bases). There are 14 residues in the CDR3. Trimming took 3 bases from V and 4 from J, leaving 12 bases between them. Germline assignment: CDR1 SNHLY and CDR2 FYNNEI. The CDR3 region is CASSDWGAGTEAFF. As DNA, the CDR3 is TGTGCCAGCAGTGATTGGGGGGCTGGCACTGAAGCTTTCTTT. Full variable domain (outside the CDR3, taken from reference TRBV2 and TRBJ1-1): EPEVTQTPSHQVTQMGQEVILRCVPISNHLYFYWYRQILGQKVEFLVSFYNNEISEKSEIFDDQFSVERPDGSNFTLKIRSTKLEDSAMYFCASSDWGAGTEAFFGQGTRLTVV.

In the case of this clonotype: One junction end disagrees with the germline gene, perhaps due to a read error. The J gene is TRBJ1-2, the V gene TRBV2; D gene uncertain. The CDR3 length is 16 residues. Germline lookup yields CDR1 SNHLY and CDR2 FYNNEI. The CDR3 reads CACSAERRLLGYGYTF. The CDR3 nucleotides are TGTGCCTGCAGTGCAGAGAGGCGGTTGCTGGGCTATGGCTACACCTTC. Drawing the rest from reference TRBV2 and TRBJ1-2, the complete variable domain is EPEVTQTPSHQVTQMGQEVILRCVPISNHLYFYWYRQILGQKVEFLVSFYNNEISEKSEIFDDQFSVERPDGSNFTLKIRSTKLEDSAMYFCACSAERRLLGYGYTFGSGTRLTVV.

This clonotype came up many times. This chain connects TRBV28 to TRBJ1-6; D uncertain. V was trimmed by 3 bases and J by 6 bases, leaving 15 bases between them. Germline lookup yields CDR1 MDHEN and CDR2 SYDVKM. The CDR3 consists of 16 residues. The CDR3 DNA is TGTGCCAGCAGTTTCCGGGGTACGATTCGTAATTCACCCCTCCACTTT. Amino acids: CASSFRGTIRNSPLHF.

The chain is built from TRBV7-6 and TRBJ1-1; possible D gene TRBD1, 5 bases. V lost 3 bases to trimming and J lost 1 base, with 15 bases between them. This CDR3 comprises 16 residues. CDR1 is SGHVS and CDR2 is FNYEAQ in the germline V gene. This CDR3 is CASSLIAGFRNTEAFF. The CDR3 DNA sequence: TGTGCCAGCAGCTTGATAGCAGGGTTCAGGAACACTGAAGCTTTCTTT.

This clonotype has just a few counts. V gene TRBV6-2 or TRBV6-3 combines with J gene TRBJ2-7, with D perhaps matching TRBD1 or TRBD2 (5 bases each). Germline-derived CDR1 and CDR2 are MNHEY and SVGEGT. This CDR3 is 17 amino acids long. Trimming cost V 7 bases and J 3 bases, with 25 bases left between them. This CDR3 reads CASTRGVNSPRFYEQYF. The CDR3 DNA is TGTGCCAGCACCCGGGGCGTCAACTCTCCGCGGTTCTACGAGCAGTACTTC.

The rearrangement joins TRBV2 to TRBJ2-7; D perhaps matches TRBD1 (5 bases). CDR3 length: 15 amino acids. Germline-derived CDR1 and CDR2 are SNHLY and FYNNEI. Deletions cut 4 bases from V and 3 bases from J, with 16 bases between. CDR3 sequence reads: CASSVLGNQGYEQYF. Here the CDR3 DNA reads TGTGCCAGCAGTGTTTTGGGGAACCAGGGCTACGAGCAGTACTTC.

This clonotype was seen many times. V gene TRBV12-3 or TRBV12-4 combines with J gene TRBJ1-3; D remains unclear. The ends were cut back, 6 bases at V and 4 bases at J, with 25 bases in the middle. This CDR3 is 18 amino acids long. DNA of the CDR3: TGTGCCAGCAGCCAAGGTCTCCTATCAAGACTCGCAGGAAACACCATATATTTT. Protein sequence: CASSQGLLSRLAGNTIYF.

This clonotype has just a few counts. The rearrangement links TRBV7-3 to TRBJ2-3; the D gene is possibly TRBD1 (5 bases). Germline loops: CDR1 SGHTA, CDR2 FQGTGA. The CDR3 has 15 residues. Trimming took off 1 base at V and 2 bases at J, with 10 bases between the two ends. As DNA, the CDR3 is TGTGCCAGCAGCTTAAAGCCCAGGGACACAGATACGCAGTATTTT. Residues: CASSLKPRDTDTQYF.

This clonotype was counted only a few times. The rearrangement uses TRBV2 and TRBJ1-6; D may be TRBD1 (5 bases). V was clipped by 9 bases and J by 0 bases, with 12 bases between them. The germline V gene has CDR1 SNHLY and CDR2 FYNNEI. The CDR3 consists of 15 residues. The CDR3 region is CARLNRSSYNSPLHF. The CDR3 DNA sequence: TGTGCCAGGTTGAACAGGAGCTCCTATAATTCACCCCTCCACTTT.

CDR3 in DNA: TGCGCCAGCAGCCAAGGGCACCGATGGGCTTTCTTT. Translation: CASSQGHRWAFF. The chain is built from TRBV4-1 and TRBJ1-1, with unresolved D. CDR1 is MGHRA, CDR2 YSYEKL, per germline. This CDR3 contains 12 residues. V lost 1 base and J lost 11, with 11 bases in between.

The V gene is TRBV12-3 or TRBV12-4, the J gene TRBJ2-1; 12 bases fit TRBD2. The V segment lost 5 bases and the J segment 8 bases; nucleotides outside the gene matches: 7. The CDR3 contains 15 residues. CDR3 sequence (DNA): TGTGCCAGCAGTCTCCCCGGGACTAGCGGGCATGAGCAGTTCTTC. As protein: CASSLPGTSGHEQFF.

The J gene is TRBJ2-7, the V gene TRBV5-6; D might be TRBD1 or TRBD2, each matching 5 bases. Germline-derived CDR1 and CDR2 are SGHDT and YYEEEE. CDR3 length: 15 amino acids. Trimming left V 6 bases short and J 2 bases short, with 18 bases between. The CDR3 DNA sequence: TGTGCCAGCACCCTGGAAAGGGACCTTACCTACGAGCAGTACTTC. Protein: CASTLERDLTYEQYF.

This clonotype was recorded a few times. V is TRBV6-5 and J is TRBJ2-2, with a tentative D call TRBD1 (5 bases). V dropped 0 bases and J dropped 6 bases, with 14 bases sitting between them. The CDR3 spans 16 residues. Per the germline V gene, CDR1 is MNHEY and CDR2 is SVGAGI. Here the CDR3 reads CASSYSSLGLPGELFF. CDR3 DNA: TGTGCCAGCAGTTACTCGAGTTTGGGGCTACCCGGGGAGCTGTTTTTT.

V and J are TRBV11-2 and TRBJ2-2; tentatively, D is TRBD1 (6 bases). The CDR3 has 17 residues. V lost 2 bases and J 1 base, leaving 14 bases between the germline ends. CDR1 and CDR2 from the germline V gene are SGHAT and FQNNGV. The CDR3, as DNA: TGTGCCAGCAGCTTATGGGATCCAGGGGAGAACACCGGGGAGCTGTTTTTT. It encodes CASSLWDPGENTGELFF.

This chain links TRBV11-2 with TRBJ1-4; TRBD1 might be the D (5 bases). Trimming took 2 bases from V and 7 from J, leaving 17 bases between them. Germline V lookup: CDR1 SGHAT, CDR2 FQNNGV. This CDR3 is 16 amino acids long. CDR3 loop: CASSLRGSAEAEKLFF. The CDR3 bases are TGTGCCAGCAGCTTAAGGGGCTCCGCGGAGGCTGAAAAACTGTTTTTT. The complete variable domain, with remaining parts taken from reference TRBV11-2 and TRBJ1-4, reads EAGVAQSPRYKIIEKRQSVAFWCNPISGHATLYWYQQILGQGPKLLIQFQNNGVVDDSQLPKDRFSAERLKGVDSTLKIQPAKLEDSAVYLCASSLRGSAEAEKLFFGSGTQLSVL.

This clonotype occurred many times. The chain uses TRBV5-6 and TRBJ2-7, with 9 bases lining up with TRBD1. Per germline, CDR1 SGHDT and CDR2 YYEEEE. There are 16 residues in the CDR3. V shed 0 bases and J 2 bases; nucleotides not matched to a gene: 6. CDR3 protein: CASSLDPTGGTYEQYF. CDR3 DNA: TGTGCCAGCAGCTTGGACCCGACAGGGGGAACCTACGAGCAGTACTTC.

This clonotype was counted a single time. The gene calls are TRBV12-3 or TRBV12-4 and TRBJ1-2; 7 positions match TRBD1. Trimming removed 5 bases from V and 8 bases from J; junction bases left unmatched: 11. The CDR3 length is 14 residues. In DNA, the CDR3 is TGTGCCAGCAGTCCAGAGACAGGGAGCGAAGGCTACACCTTC. Protein sequence: CASSPETGSEGYTF.

This chain connects TRBV4-1 to TRBJ2-2; TRBD2 matches 8 bases. Germline CDR1 is MGHRA and CDR2 is YSYEKL. V lost 4 bases and J lost 4; bases outside the gene matches: 11. The CDR3 loop spans 17 amino acids. The CDR3 coding sequence is TGCGCCAGCAGCCTTCAAGATAGCGGGGCGGGCACCGGGGAGCTGTTTTTT. Its translation is CASSLQDSGAGTGELFF.

This clonotype has a handful of counts. The chain combines TRBV7-9 with TRBJ2-7, with D uncertain. This CDR3 spans 14 amino acids. Germline CDR1 SEHNR, CDR2 FQNEAQ (reference sequence). V lost 1 base and J 0 bases, leaving 7 bases between the germline ends. The chain's CDR3 is CASSLDVTSYEQYF. DNA of the CDR3: TGTGCCAGCAGCTTAGACGTCACCTCCTACGAGCAGTACTTC.